These 16 T cell receptor beta chains originate from one sample sequenced in a study of T-cell reconstitution after alpha-beta-depleted transplantation in children. These receptors have no identified antigens. Unique molecular identifiers were incorporated into the prepared TCRbeta library. Using its own MiXCR run on the PCR reads, TCRdb lists one record per CDR3 protein. The table shows about 290,000 distinct CDR3 sequences, with around 7.3% occurring only once. Study results and caveats: At the one-year point after transplant, T-cell counts and TCRbeta diversity were found to come mostly from T cells that had been newly produced.

The starting material was peripheral blood, obtained 360 days after TCRalphabeta/CD19-depleted stem cell transplant. Every receptor here comes from a female patient younger than 10 who had a stem cell transplant for Fanconi anemia, so the T cells may come from the graft donor.

At least ten counts were recorded for this clonotype. J is TRBJ2-7 and V is TRBV7-2; D is perhaps TRBD1 (5 bases). V shed 1 base and J shed 5 bases, with 12 bases lying between them. CDR1 SGHTA and CDR2 FQGNSA come from the germline V gene. The CDR3 length is 14 residues. Here the CDR3 reads CASSLGVTVHEQYF. The DNA of the CDR3 is TGTGCCAGCAGCTTAGGGGTGACAGTCCACGAGCAGTACTTC.

The table lists this clonotype with a few counts. This chain uses TRBV7-6 with TRBJ2-1; D gene uncertain. The CDR3 spans 14 residues. Germline-derived CDR1 and CDR2 are SGHVS and FNYEAQ. Trimming took 4 bases from V and 4 from J, leaving 11 bases between them. CDR3 residues: CASSWQNFYNEQFF. Here the CDR3 DNA reads TGTGCCAGCAGCTGGCAGAATTTTTACAATGAGCAGTTCTTC.

As regards this clonotype: This clone may be a read error of a much larger clone one base away. Since the CDR3 does not end with the conserved phenylalanine or tryptophan, this likely comes from a read error. This sequence joins TRBV20-1 and TRBJ1-3; 12 bases align to TRBD1. The V and J ends lost 6 bases and 3 bases, in that order; junction bases with no gene match: 6. The CDR3 is 15 amino acids. The V gene's germline CDR1 is DFQATT and CDR2 SNEGSKA (reference sequence). CDR3 sequence reads: CSARDRGQYGNTIYC. CDR3 coding DNA: TGCAGTGCCAGGGACAGGGGGCAATATGGAAACACCATATATTGT.

This clonotype has at least ten counts. This sequence joins TRBV5-1 and TRBJ1-3, with D unclear. The CDR3 is 15 residues long. Germline-derived CDR1 and CDR2 are SGHRS and YFSETQ. The V and J ends lost 5 bases and 0 bases respectively, with 12 bases between them. CDR3 in amino acids: CASRIGLYSGNTIYF. The CDR3 bases are TGCGCCAGCAGAATCGGGCTATACTCTGGAAACACCATATATTTT.

The chain has TRBV5-6 and TRBJ2-2; D might be TRBD2 (6 bases). The CDR3 loop spans 17 amino acids. Trimming cost V 4 bases and J 0 bases, with 16 bases left between them. CDR1 and CDR2 (germline): SGHDT, YYEEEE. CDR3 nucleotide sequence: TGTGCCAGCAGCCCCCTCCCCGGGAGCGCGAACACCGGGGAGCTGTTTTTT. Its translation: CASSPLPGSANTGELFF. Based on the CDR3 plus reference TRBV5-6 and TRBJ2-2, the full variable domain is DAGVTQSPTHLIKTRGQQVTLRCSPKSGHDTVSWYQQALGQGPQFIFQYYEEEERQRGNFPDRFSGHQFPNYSSELNVNALLLGDSALYLCASSPLPGSANTGELFFGEGSRLTVL.

The chain carries TRBV20-1 and TRBJ2-7; 8 bases fit TRBD1. The CDR3 sequence is 13 residues long. Trimming removed 3 bases from V and 5 bases from J; junction bases left unmatched: 6. Per germline, CDR1 DFQATT and CDR2 SNEGSKA (reference sequence). CDR3 bases: TGCAGTGCTAGTCGGGACAGGAACCACGAGCAGTACTTC. It is translated as CSASRDRNHEQYF.

J is TRBJ2-5 and V is TRBV10-1; D not certain. Per germline, CDR1 WNHNN and CDR2 SYGVQD (reference sequence). This CDR3 is 13 amino acids long. The V gene lost 4 bases and the J gene lost 3 bases, with 9 bases spanning the gap. CDR3 in DNA: TGCGCCAGCAGTGGACCCCGAAAAGAGACCCAGTACTTC. Amino acids: CASSGPRKETQYF.

In its sample, this clonotype was seen many times. This rearrangement joins TRBV18 to TRBJ2-3; TRBD1 is a possible D gene (6 bases). In germline, CDR1 is KGHSH, CDR2 LQKENI. The CDR3 spans 15 residues. The V end lost 2 bases, the J end lost 4 bases, and 13 bases lay between the germline ends. This CDR3 reads CASSPYRVGSDTQYF. Written as DNA, the CDR3 is TGTGCCAGCTCACCATACAGGGTTGGCTCAGATACGCAGTATTTT.

Only a few counts were recorded for this clonotype. The J gene is TRBJ1-5, the V gene TRBV6-5; D not resolved. V shed 0 bases and J shed 1 base, with 7 bases lying between them. Germline V gene lookup returns CDR1 MNHEY and CDR2 SVGAGI. The CDR3 length is 15 residues. The CDR3 bases are TGTGCCAGCAGTTACTCATCGCGGAGCAATCAGCCCCAGCATTTT. Encoded protein: CASSYSSRSNQPQHF.

This clonotype was picked up many times. The chain couples TRBV27 to TRBJ2-1; 11 positions agree with TRBD1. Germline loops: CDR1 MNHEY, CDR2 SMNVEV (reference sequence). The CDR3 is 17 residues long. V shed 2 bases, J shed 8 bases, and the junction held 11 bases outside the gene matches. The CDR3 coding sequence is TGTGCCAGCAGTTTAAGTCCCGGGACAGGGGGTAGCTATGAGCAGTTCTTC. Its protein product is CASSLSPGTGGSYEQFF.

The sample holds many counts of this clonotype. The V gene is TRBV24-1, the J gene TRBJ1-2; D not resolved. Looked up from germline, CDR1 is KGHDR and CDR2 is SFDVKD. V was cut by 6 bases and J by 3 bases, with 10 bases left in between. This CDR3 spans 13 amino acids. CDR3 coding DNA: TGTGCCACCAGTAGCAAGACGGACTATGGCTACACCTTC. Translated: CATSSKTDYGYTF.

This clonotype has ten or more counts. The V gene is TRBV25-1, the J gene TRBJ2-3; D possibly corresponds to TRBD2 (5 bases). This CDR3 region has 14 residues. The germline CDR1 and CDR2 sequences are MGHDK and SYGVNS. Trimming removed 4 bases from V and 0 bases from J, with 8 bases in between. The CDR3 nucleotides read TGTGCCAGCAGTGTCGGCGGGAGCACAGATACGCAGTATTTT. It codes for CASSVGGSTDTQYF. The whole variable domain, filled in from reference TRBV25-1 and TRBJ2-3, reads EADIYQTPRYLVIGTGKKITLECSQTMGHDKMYWYQQDPGMELHLIHYSYGVNSTEKGDLSSESTVSRIRTEHFPLTLESARPSHTSQYLCASSVGGSTDTQYFGPGTRLTVL.

This chain joins TRBV18 and TRBJ2-3; either TRBD1 or TRBD2 may supply D (5 bases each). Trimming removed 3 bases from V and 1 base from J, with 17 bases in between. The CDR3 loop spans 17 amino acids. Germline V gene sequence: CDR1 KGHSH, CDR2 LQKENI. The CDR3 protein is CASSPLGVGVGTDTQYF. CDR3 nucleotide sequence: TGTGCCAGCTCACCTCTAGGTGTGGGGGTTGGCACAGATACGCAGTATTTT.

The chain has TRBV28 and TRBJ2-7, with D possibly matching TRBD2 (5 bases). This CDR3 comprises 17 residues. The ends were cut back, 6 bases at V and 5 bases at J, with 26 bases in the middle. Germline values: CDR1 MDHEN, CDR2 SYDVKM. In DNA, the CDR3 is TGTGCCAGCAGCTACAAAATTCGGGATCCGGTCGGGAACGAGCAGTACGTC. This translates into CASSYKIRDPVGNEQYV.

In its sample, this clonotype was seen many times. V gene TRBV4-1 combines with J gene TRBJ2-1; TRBD2 aligns across 8 bases. The CDR3 spans 18 residues. With V trimmed by 0 bases and J by 2 bases, 9 bases remained unmatched. Germline V lookup: CDR1 MGHRA, CDR2 YSYEKL. This chain's CDR3 is CASSQESVSGGAYNEQFF. The CDR3 DNA is TGCGCCAGCAGCCAAGAATCGGTCAGCGGGGGTGCCTACAATGAGCAGTTCTTC.

The sample holds many counts of this clonotype. The J gene is TRBJ2-2, the V gene TRBV7-3; 8 bases fit TRBD1. Trimming at V came to 5 bases and at J to 0 bases, leaving 2 bases not matched to a gene. The CDR3 length is 15 residues. Germline V lookup: CDR1 SGHTA, CDR2 FQGTGA. The CDR3 region has the DNA TGTGCCAGCAGCCAGGGGGCCGCGAACACCGGGGAGCTGTTTTTT. Amino acids: CASSQGAANTGELFF.